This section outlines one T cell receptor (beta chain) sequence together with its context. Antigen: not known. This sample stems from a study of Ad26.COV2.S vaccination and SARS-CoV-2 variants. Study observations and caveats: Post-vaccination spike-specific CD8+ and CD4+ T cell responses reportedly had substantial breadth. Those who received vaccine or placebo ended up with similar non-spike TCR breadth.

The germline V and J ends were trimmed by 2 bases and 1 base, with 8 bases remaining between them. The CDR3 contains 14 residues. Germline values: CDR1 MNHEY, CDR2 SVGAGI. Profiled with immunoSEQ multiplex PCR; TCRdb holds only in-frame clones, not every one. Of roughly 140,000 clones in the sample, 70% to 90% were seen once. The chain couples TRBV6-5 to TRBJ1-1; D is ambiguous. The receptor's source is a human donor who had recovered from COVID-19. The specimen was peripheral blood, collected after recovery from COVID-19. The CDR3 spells CASSYAAGNTEAFF. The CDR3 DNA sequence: TGTGCCAGCAGTTACGCAGCGGGGAACACTGAAGCTTTCTTT.